The 26 T cell receptor beta chains below all came from one sample that was sequenced in a study of blood T cell repertoires in COVID-19. Clones were sequenced by immunoSEQ multiplex PCR, and TCRdb holds only the in-frame ones, with some missing. The sample contains 110,000 to 150,000 clones, over 70% of which appear only once. Material: peripheral blood. The receptors here all came from a man aged 45 to 65 with active or convalescent COVID-19.

The V gene is TRBV10-3, the J gene TRBJ2-3; TRBD2 is a possible D gene (5 bases). CDR3 length: 14 residues. The V gene's germline CDR1 is ENHRY and CDR2 SYGVKD. Trimming removed 4 bases at V and 2 bases at J, with 10 bases between. The chain's CDR3 is CAISAGRDTDTQYF. CDR3 coding DNA: TGTGCCATCAGTGCCGGACGGGACACAGATACGCAGTATTTT.

The chain carries TRBV3-1 (or the pseudogene TRBV3-2) and TRBJ2-5; D is possibly TRBD1 (6 bases). CDR3 size: 11 residues. CDR1 is LGHDT, CDR2 YNNKEL, per germline (reference sequence). V lost 8 bases, J lost 5 bases, and 9 bases lay in between. Written as DNA, the CDR3 is TGTGCCAGCGGGGGCCGGGAGACCCAGTACTTC. Protein: CASGGRETQYF.

The J gene is TRBJ2-1, the V gene TRBV4-2, with TRBD2 matching 8 bases. The CDR3 loop spans 16 amino acids. Germline CDR1 is LGHNA and CDR2 is YNFKEQ. V lost 1 base to trimming and J lost 1 base; unmatched junction nucleotides: 3. The CDR3 DNA is TGTGCCAGCAGCCAAGGTAGCGGGACTTCCTACAATGAGCAGTTCTTC. Translated, it gives CASSQGSGTSYNEQFF.

The V call is TRBV11-2, the J call TRBJ1-6, with 7 nucleotides matching TRBD1. The V gene end was trimmed by 4 bases and the J gene end by 10 bases; junction bases not matched to a gene: 10. This CDR3 is 15 amino acids long. Germline V CDR1 and CDR2: SGHAT, FQNNGV. DNA of the CDR3: TGTGCCAGCAGCTCGTTGGGGTTACAGGGGTCACCCCTCCACTTT. As protein: CASSSLGLQGSPLHF.

The rearrangement links TRBV9 to TRBJ1-3, with TRBD1 as a possible D gene (5 bases). V was cut by 2 bases and J by 0 bases, with 9 bases left in between. Germline assignment: CDR1 SGDLS and CDR2 YYNGEE. The CDR3 sequence is 15 residues long. Written as DNA, the CDR3 is TGTGCCAGCAGCGTCTCCGGGGGCTCTGGAAACACCATATATTTT. It codes for CASSVSGGSGNTIYF.

The rearrangement joins TRBV5-1 to TRBJ2-7; D perhaps matches TRBD1 (6 bases). Germline V CDR1 and CDR2: SGHRS, YFSETQ. Trimming stripped 4 bases from V and 3 bases from J, with 14 bases between. The CDR3 is 14 residues long. The CDR3: CASSTRDTLYEQYF. Here the CDR3 DNA reads TGCGCCAGCAGCACCCGGGACACTCTCTACGAGCAGTACTTC.

This clone was counted only a few times. V usage is TRBV7-9 and J usage is TRBJ2-1; TRBD1 matches at 8 bases. The CDR3 runs to 13 residues. Germline-derived CDR1 and CDR2 are SEHNR and FQNEAQ (reference sequence). J gave up 16 bases and V 4 bases, and 12 bases lay outside the gene matches. As DNA, the CDR3 is TGTGCCAGCAGCTATGATCCGGGCAGGGGGCGCTTCTTC. Translating gives CASSYDPGRGRFF.

The rearrangement joins TRBV9 to TRBJ2-5, with TRBD2 identical over 8 bases. CDR1 is SGDLS, CDR2 YYNGEE, per germline. V was clipped by 0 bases and J by 7 bases; unmatched bases: 11. The CDR3 loop spans 16 amino acids. In DNA, the CDR3 is TGTGCCAGCAGCGTAGATCAACTAGCGGTCGGAGGGACCCAGTACTTC. It specifies CASSVDQLAVGGTQYF.

J is TRBJ2-7 and V is TRBV5-1; D remains ambiguous. The CDR3 has 13 amino acids. Germline lookup yields CDR1 SGHRS and CDR2 YFSETQ. V was shortened by 2 bases and J by 6 bases, with 12 bases between the two germline ends. The CDR3 nucleotides are TGCGCCAGCAGCTTCTACAGCTCGATCGAGCAGTACTTC. Translated, it gives CASSFYSSIEQYF.

The chain has TRBV12-1 and TRBJ2-5; the table calls TRBD2, which could not be checked here. TRBV12-1 is termed a pseudogene. The CDR3 has 17 residues. CDR3 DNA: TGTGCCAGCAGCATACTCACTAGCGGGACGTACCAAGAGACCCAGTACTTC. It codes for CASSILTSGTYQETQYF.

The chain couples TRBV6-4 to TRBJ2-1; D remains ambiguous. Germline V CDR1 and CDR2: MRHNA, SNTAGT. The V end lost 3 bases, the J end lost 2 bases, and 5 bases lay between the germline ends. CDR3 size: 13 residues. This CDR3 reads CASSEGTYNEQFF. CDR3 nucleotides: TGTGCCAGCAGTGAGGGCACCTACAATGAGCAGTTCTTC.

The V gene is TRBV11-2, the J gene TRBJ2-7; D gene ambiguous. CDR1 is SGHAT, CDR2 FQNNGV, per germline. The CDR3 covers 12 residues. Trimming cost V 1 base and J 4 bases, with 5 bases left between them. The CDR3 region is CASSLVRYEQYF. CDR3 DNA sequence: TGTGCCAGCAGCTTAGTGAGGTACGAGCAGTACTTC. The full variable domain, with the rest looked up from reference TRBV11-2 and TRBJ2-7, is EAGVAQSPRYKIIEKRQSVAFWCNPISGHATLYWYQQILGQGPKLLIQFQNNGVVDDSQLPKDRFSAERLKGVDSTLKIQPAKLEDSAVYLCASSLVRYEQYFGPGTRLTVT.

The rearrangement joins TRBV27 to TRBJ2-7; TRBD1 might be the D (5 bases). This CDR3 comprises 12 residues. CDR1 is MNHEY, CDR2 SMNVEV, per germline (reference sequence). V lost 4 bases, J lost 4 bases, and 8 bases lay in between. The CDR3, as DNA: TGTGCCAGCAGTTCAGGGCGATACGAGCAGTACTTC. Amino acid sequence: CASSSGRYEQYF.

This chain links TRBV5-1 with TRBJ2-3, with D possibly TRBD2 on 9 matching bases. Germline V lookup: CDR1 SGHRS, CDR2 YFSETQ. The CDR3 has 16 residues. V shed 2 bases and J shed 6 bases, with 19 bases lying between them. In nucleotides, the CDR3 is TGCGCCAGCAGCTTAGGACAGGGACTAGCAGGGGATACGCAGTATTTT. Protein: CASSLGQGLAGDTQYF.

J is TRBJ2-1 and V is TRBV30, with a weak D call TRBD2 (7 bases). The CDR3 runs 14 residues. The germline gives CDR1 GTSNPN, CDR2 SVGIG (reference sequence). Trimming stripped 0 bases from V and 7 bases from J, with 13 bases between. This CDR3 is CAWSVERDINEQFF. In DNA, the CDR3 is TGTGCCTGGAGTGTGGAGCGGGACATAAATGAGCAGTTCTTC.

This clone showed up just once. The gene calls are TRBV6-5 and TRBJ2-1, with D tentatively TRBD2 (6 bases). Germline CDR1 is MNHEY and CDR2 is SVGAGI. Deletions cut 11 bases from V and 2 bases from J, with 16 bases between. CDR3 length equals 14 residues. CDR3 in DNA: TGTGCCTCGGTGGGGGGAATGACCTACAATGAGCAGTTCTTC. This codes for CASVGGMTYNEQFF.

The table lists this clone with a few counts. The V and J genes are TRBV4-1 and TRBJ2-7, with TRBD1 matching over 9 bases. The CDR3 is 15 amino acids. J was trimmed by 3 bases and V by 1 base; bases with no gene match: 4. Per the germline V gene, CDR1 is MGHRA and CDR2 is YSYEKL. In DNA form, the CDR3 reads TGCGCCAGCAGCCAAGTAACAGGGGGCCTCTACGAGCAGTACTTC. Protein sequence: CASSQVTGGLYEQYF.

This sequence joins TRBV9 and TRBJ2-1; maybe TRBD2 (5 bases). Looked up from germline, CDR1 is SGDLS and CDR2 is YYNGEE. The CDR3 is 16 amino acids. Trimming shortened V by 2 bases and J by 0 bases, and 12 bases separated the two germline ends. CDR3 DNA: TGTGCCAGCAGCGTCCTAAGCGGTAGCTCCTACAATGAGCAGTTCTTC. Residues: CASSVLSGSSYNEQFF.

The chain has TRBV19 and TRBJ1-4, with 12 bases identical to TRBD1. V gave up 5 bases and J gave up 2 bases; unmatched junction bases: 6. The CDR3 has 17 residues. The germline V gene has CDR1 LNHDA and CDR2 SQIVND (reference sequence). The CDR3 sequence: CASSARDRGLTNEKLFF. CDR3 nucleotide sequence: TGTGCCAGTAGTGCCCGGGACAGGGGGCTTACTAATGAAAAACTGTTTTTT.

V and J are TRBV3-1 (or the pseudogene TRBV3-2) and TRBJ1-5, with D tentatively TRBD1 (6 bases). CDR1 LGHDT and CDR2 YNNKEL come from the germline V gene (reference sequence). The CDR3 length is 15 residues. V lost 4 bases, J lost 3 bases, and 13 bases lay in between. The CDR3 DNA follows: TGTGCCAGCAGCCCCAACGGACAGTACAATCAGCCCCAGCATTTT. This translates into CASSPNGQYNQPQHF.

This chain uses TRBV28 with TRBJ2-1, with 12 bases identical to TRBD2. V trimming: 7 bases; J trimming: 4 bases; junction bases outside the gene matches: 26. The germline V gene has CDR1 MDHEN and CDR2 SYDVKM. The CDR3 has 22 amino acids. The CDR3 region has the DNA TGTGCCAGCACGTCAAGGACACGACCGGGACTAGCGGGTAATCGCGGGTACAATGAGCAGTTCTTC. Translation: CASTSRTRPGLAGNRGYNEQFF.

This clone was recorded at least ten times. The chain combines TRBV9 with TRBJ1-2; D is unresolved. Germline CDR1 reads SGDLS; CDR2 reads YYNGEE. V lost 3 bases and J lost 4, with 22 bases in between. The CDR3 has 17 amino acids. CDR3 sequence: CASSAPRGSTLGYGYTF. DNA of the CDR3: TGTGCCAGCAGCGCGCCGAGAGGGTCCACTTTGGGCTATGGCTACACCTTC.

This chain links TRBV27 with TRBJ2-2; perhaps TRBD1 as D (6 bases). Germline CDR1 and CDR2: MNHEY and SMNVEV (reference sequence). This CDR3 is 14 amino acids long. Trimming removed 7 bases from V and 8 bases from J, with 17 bases in between. Here the CDR3 reads CASTHNAGVGELFF. The DNA for the CDR3 is TGTGCCAGCACCCACAATGCAGGGGTAGGGGAGCTGTTTTTT.

The chain joins TRBV19 to TRBJ1-5; 7 nucleotides match TRBD1. The trim removed 0 bases at V and 9 bases at J, leaving 14 bases unmatched. This CDR3 region has 17 residues. CDR1 is LNHDA, CDR2 SQIVND, per germline (reference sequence). The CDR3 DNA follows: TGTGCCAGTAGTATAGATTCCGCCGGGACAGCCGCCCGGCCCCAGCATTTT. It specifies CASSIDSAGTAARPQHF.

The V gene is TRBV7-9, the J gene TRBJ1-5; 7 nucleotides match TRBD1. CDR1 is SEHNR, CDR2 FQNEAQ, per germline (reference sequence). V shed 5 bases and J 7 bases; nucleotides not matched to a gene: 8. This CDR3 is 14 amino acids long. CDR3 protein: CASSGQGTVQPQHF. Here the CDR3 DNA reads TGTGCCAGCAGCGGTCAAGGGACAGTCCAGCCCCAGCATTTT.

This clone was seen only once. The chain employs TRBV6-1 and TRBJ2-3; no definite D call. CDR3 length: 13 residues. Germline V gives CDR1 MNHNS, CDR2 SASEGT. The V end lost 3 bases, the J end lost 5 bases, and 9 bases lay between the germline ends. CDR3 DNA: TGTGCCAGCAGTGACACTAAGATAGATACGCAGTATTTT. This gives the protein CASSDTKIDTQYF.